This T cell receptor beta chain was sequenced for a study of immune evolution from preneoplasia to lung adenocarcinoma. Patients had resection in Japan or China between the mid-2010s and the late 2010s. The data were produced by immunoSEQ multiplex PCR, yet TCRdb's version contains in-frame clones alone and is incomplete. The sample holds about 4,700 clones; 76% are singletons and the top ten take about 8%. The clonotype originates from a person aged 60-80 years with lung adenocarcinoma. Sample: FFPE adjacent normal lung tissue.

The CDR3 sequence is CATNPGGAADTQYF. The CDR3 DNA reads as TGTGCCACCAACCCCGGGGGGGCAGCAGATACGCAGTATTTT. The V and J genes are TRBV19 and TRBJ2-3; 8 bases map to TRBD2. The CDR3 has 14 residues. V shed 10 bases and J 4 bases; nucleotides not matched to a gene: 10. Germline CDR1 is LNHDA and CDR2 is SQIVND (reference sequence).